This T cell receptor beta chain was recorded in a study of blood T cell repertoires in COVID-19. The protocol was immunoSEQ multiplex PCR, while the TCRdb copy is restricted to in-frame clones and leaves out a portion. The sample yields about 170,000 clones, approximately 86% seen once. Losses at the gene ends were 6 bases for V and 11 bases for J; bases not matched to a gene: 11. Germline assignment: CDR1 KGHSH and CDR2 LQKENI. The CDR3 length is 13 residues. Patients of the Seattle cohort, enrolled during active infection, were followed longitudinally. The specimen sequenced was peripheral blood. The sequence was collected from an elderly woman with COVID-19, enrolled during active disease. The chain has TRBV18 and TRBJ2-7, with 9 bases aligning to TRBD1. This chain's CDR3 is CASSPGQGSLEYF. The CDR3 DNA follows: TGTGCCAGCTCCCCGGGACAGGGCTCCCTGGAGTACTTC.